The 19 T cell receptor beta chains below all came from one sample that was sequenced in a study of CXCR3-negative and CXCR3-positive naive CD8 T cells. UMI-labeled 5' RACE TRB cDNA libraries were prepared from the cells. From its re-call of the 5' RACE reads, TCRdb lists each CDR3 protein once, without DNA. The sample's table shows 100,000 to 150,000 distinct CDR3 sequences. The source material was naive CXCR3- CD8+ T cells from blood. Specified subset: CD45RO-CCR7+CD27+CD95- naive CD8+ T cells lacking CXCR3 (TNR3-). The receptor set was obtained from a human donor in good health. Some clones in this sample may be carry-over from other donors' samples.

CDR3 region: CASGGGSYNEQFF. The V call is TRBV12-3 or TRBV12-4, the J call TRBJ2-1; checking the TCRdb D call of TRBD1 is not possible without DNA. There are 13 residues in the CDR3.

J is TRBJ2-4 and V is TRBV29-1. The CDR3 sequence is 14 residues long. CDR1 and CDR2 (germline): SQVTM, ANQGSEA. CDR3 sequence reads: CSVRGVGTKNIQYF.

This sequence joins TRBV25-1 and TRBJ2-2; lacking DNA, the TRBD2 call made by TCRdb goes unchecked. Germline V lookup: CDR1 MGHDK, CDR2 SYGVNS. The CDR3 totals 17 residues. CDR3 sequence reads: CASSSWGTIANTGELFF.

The chain joins TRBV5-1 to TRBJ2-1; TCRdb gives TRBD1 as the D gene, but with no DNA this cannot be confirmed. Germline loops: CDR1 SGHRS, CDR2 YFSETQ. The CDR3 runs 15 residues. This chain's CDR3 is CASSFLSGGYNEQFF.

The gene calls are TRBV12-5 and TRBJ2-1; TCRdb's D gene call, TRBD2, goes unchecked for lack of DNA. The CDR3 is made up of 20 amino acids. CDR1 and CDR2 (germline): LGHNT, FRNRAP. The CDR3 here is CASGLAALAGGPLSYNEQFF. Looking up the rest from reference TRBV12-5 and TRBJ2-1 gives the full variable domain: DARVTQTPRHKVTEMGQEVTMRCQPILGHNTVFWYRQTMMQGLELLAYFRNRAPLDDSGMPKDRFSAEMPDATLATLKIQPSEPRDSAVYFCASGLAALAGGPLSYNEQFFGPGTRLTVL.

J is TRBJ2-1 and V is TRBV9; TCRdb gives TRBD1 as the D gene, but with no DNA this cannot be confirmed. Germline V gene lookup returns CDR1 SGDLS and CDR2 YYNGEE. This CDR3 comprises 14 residues. The CDR3: CASSASGRGDEQFF.

The chain links TRBV14 to TRBJ2-7. The germline V gene encodes CDR1 SGHDN and CDR2 FVKESK. This CDR3 comprises 15 residues. CDR3 region: CASSQDKVHHQVQYF. The variable domain in full, with the rest retrieved from reference TRBV14 and TRBJ2-7, is EAGVTQFPSHSVIEKGQTVTLRCDPISGHDNLYWYRRVMGKEIKFLLHFVKESKQDESGMPNNRFLAERTGGTYSTLKVQPAELEDSGVYFCASSQDKVHHQVQYFGPGTRLTVT.

This chain joins TRBV5-1 and TRBJ2-7. The CDR3 sequence is 14 residues long. Germline V gene sequence: CDR1 SGHRS, CDR2 YFSETQ. The chain's CDR3 is CASSLTRRGYEQYF.

This rearrangement joins TRBV13 to TRBJ2-7; TCRdb proposes TRBD1, but this gene call is untestable without DNA. Germline lookup yields CDR1 PRHDT and CDR2 FYEKMQ (reference sequence). This CDR3 region has 14 residues. This CDR3 is CASSYSSGVYEQYF.

This rearrangement joins TRBV6-6 to TRBJ2-1; the TCRdb D gene call, TRBD2, has no DNA to confirm it. This CDR3 is built from 18 residues. The germline gives CDR1 MNHNY, CDR2 SVGAGI (reference sequence). CDR3 sequence reads: CASSFQPTSTGIPNEQFF.

The V call is TRBV12-3 or TRBV12-4, the J call TRBJ2-3. This CDR3 has 15 residues. CDR3 in amino acids: CASSFVLAGTDTQYF.

V and J are TRBV20-1 and TRBJ1-2; TCRdb gives TRBD1 as the D gene, but with no DNA this cannot be confirmed. The CDR3 is made up of 18 amino acids. CDR1 and CDR2 from the germline V gene are DFQATT and SNEGSKA (reference sequence). This chain's CDR3 is CSARGAVLRDRANYGYTF.

This chain uses TRBV28 with TRBJ2-7; checking the TCRdb D call of TRBD2 is not possible without DNA. This CDR3 has 12 amino acids. CDR1 MDHEN and CDR2 SYDVKM come from the germline V gene. CDR3 residues: CASSAGGYEQYF.

V gene TRBV4-3 combines with J gene TRBJ2-3. The CDR3 is made up of 13 amino acids. Germline CDR1 is LGHNA and CDR2 is YSLEER. This chain's CDR3 is CASSQVLGDTQYF.

V gene TRBV28 combines with J gene TRBJ2-1; absent DNA, TCRdb's TRBD2 call cannot be checked. This CDR3 is built from 15 residues. CDR1 is MDHEN, CDR2 SYDVKM, per germline. CDR3 protein: CASARSGGSYNEQFF.

The chain recombines TRBV30 with TRBJ2-7. The CDR3 is made up of 12 amino acids. CDR1 and CDR2 from the germline V gene are GTSNPN and SVGIG (reference sequence). CDR3 in amino acids: CAWSVTLYEQYF.

The chain combines TRBV29-1 with TRBJ2-1; TCRdb's assignment of TRBD2 cannot be checked, as there is no DNA. Germline assignment: CDR1 SQVTM and CDR2 ANQGSEA. This CDR3 contains 16 residues. CDR3 in amino acids: CSVEGGTSGSWNEQFF.

The chain joins TRBV27 to TRBJ1-6. This CDR3 spans 17 amino acids. The V gene's germline CDR1 is MNHEY and CDR2 SMNVEV (reference sequence). CDR3 sequence reads: CASSILFPGLVSSPLHF.

The gene calls are TRBV6-6 and TRBJ2-1; checking the TCRdb D call of TRBD2 is not possible without DNA. Germline CDR1 MNHNY, CDR2 SVGAGI (reference sequence). The CDR3 length is 14 residues. This chain's CDR3 is CASRHLAGPSQQFF.